These 25 T cell receptor beta chains were all obtained from the same sample, sequenced in a study of blood T cell repertoires in COVID-19. Profiled with immunoSEQ multiplex PCR; TCRdb holds only in-frame clones, not every one. This table has around 100,000 clones, 85% to 90% appearing once. The material sequenced was peripheral blood. Source of these receptors: a human donor in a cohort sampled during active COVID-19.

The chain is built from TRBV7-9 and TRBJ2-7, with 9 bases identical to TRBD2. The V and J ends lost 5 bases and 2 bases, in that order; junction bases with no gene match: 7. Germline CDR1 reads SEHNR; CDR2 reads FQNEAQ (reference sequence). The CDR3 totals 15 residues. The CDR3 sequence is CASSPPSGTPYEQYF. The CDR3 DNA follows: TGTGCCAGCAGCCCCCCTAGCGGGACGCCCTACGAGCAGTACTTC.

The chain has TRBV4-3 and TRBJ2-1, with a tentative D call TRBD1 (5 bases). In germline, CDR1 is LGHNA, CDR2 YSLEER. CDR3 size: 13 residues. V lost 0 bases and J 12 bases, leaving 12 bases between the germline ends. Written as DNA, the CDR3 is TGCGCCAGCAGCCAAGAGGCGGCCCAGGGGCAGTTCTTC. Its protein product is CASSQEAAQGQFF.

The genes are TRBV25-1 and TRBJ2-6; maybe TRBD1 (6 bases). The germline CDR1 and CDR2 sequences are MGHDK and SYGVNS. The V gene lost 6 bases and the J gene lost 0 bases, with 15 bases spanning the gap. The CDR3 runs 17 residues. The CDR3 coding sequence is TGTGCCAGCAGCCCCCCGGACAGTAGCTCTGGGGCCAACGTCCTGACTTTC. Protein: CASSPPDSSSGANVLTF.

The chain joins TRBV7-2 to TRBJ2-5; D is uncertain. Germline lookup yields CDR1 SGHTA and CDR2 FQGNSA. V was pared by 6 bases and J by 0 bases, with 20 bases between. This CDR3 has 17 residues. The chain's CDR3 is CASRQTPTESYQETQYF. The DNA of the CDR3 is TGTGCCAGCAGACAAACCCCAACAGAAAGCTACCAAGAGACCCAGTACTTC.

The chain recombines TRBV10-1 with TRBJ2-5, with a possible D match to TRBD2 (7 bases). The germline CDR1 and CDR2 sequences are WNHNN and SYGVQD (reference sequence). V was cut by 4 bases and J by 5 bases, with 17 bases left in between. This CDR3 is built from 15 residues. The CDR3 DNA follows: TGCGCCAGCAGTGGTACCCGGGGGGCCCGTGAGACCCAGTACTTC. It specifies CASSGTRGARETQYF.

This chain joins TRBV10-2 and TRBJ2-3; no definite D call. The V gene lost 6 bases and the J gene lost 6 bases, with 7 bases spanning the gap. CDR1 is WSHSY, CDR2 SAAADI, per germline. This CDR3 contains 11 residues. The CDR3: CASRSSDTQYF. DNA of the CDR3: TGCGCCAGCAGGTCCTCCGATACGCAGTATTTT.

The genes are TRBV30 and TRBJ2-2; possibly TRBD2 for D (7 bases). V was cut by 6 bases and J by 3 bases, with 20 bases left in between. The CDR3 totals 16 residues. Germline values: CDR1 GTSNPN, CDR2 SVGIG (reference sequence). CDR3 coding DNA: TGTGCCTGTGGGGCTACGGGGGGCCGGGACACCGGGGAGCTGTTTTTT. It translates to CACGATGGRDTGELFF.

The J gene is TRBJ2-3, the V gene TRBV7-8, with a weak D call TRBD1 (6 bases). Germline V gene sequence: CDR1 SGHVS, CDR2 FQNEAQ. Deletions cut 6 bases from V and 9 bases from J, with 16 bases between. This CDR3 has 13 amino acids. Here the CDR3 reads CASSLGQKGTQYF. CDR3 DNA sequence: TGTGCCAGCAGTCTTGGACAGAAAGGGACGCAGTATTTT. Full variable domain (missing parts from reference TRBV7-8 and TRBJ2-3): GAGVSQSPRYKVAKRGQDVALRCDPISGHVSLFWYQQALGQGPEFLTYFQNEAQLDKSGLPSDRFFAERPEGSVSTLKIQRTQQEDSAVYLCASSLGQKGTQYFGPGTRLTVL.

The chain recombines TRBV28 with TRBJ2-7; D might be TRBD1 (6 bases). The CDR3 runs 20 residues. The ends were cut back, 4 bases at V and 1 base at J, with 29 bases in the middle. CDR1 is MDHEN, CDR2 SYDVKM, per germline. This chain's CDR3 is CASSSPRGHEGKRGSYEQYF. CDR3 nucleotide sequence: TGTGCCAGCAGTTCCCCCAGAGGCCACGAGGGCAAAAGGGGGTCCTACGAGCAGTACTTC.

The chain recombines TRBV7-3 with TRBJ2-2, with 10 bases aligning to TRBD2. This CDR3 comprises 17 residues. The J segment lost 6 bases and the V segment lost 4 bases, leaving 11 bases of the junction unmatched. CDR1 and CDR2 (germline): SGHTA, FQGTGA. The CDR3 region is CASSSPAGGPRAGELFF. The CDR3 nucleotides are TGTGCCAGCAGCTCCCCAGCGGGGGGGCCCCGAGCCGGGGAGCTGTTTTTT. The whole variable domain, remainder taken from reference TRBV7-3 and TRBJ2-2, is GAGVSQTPSNKVTEKGKYVELRCDPISGHTALYWYRQSLGQGPEFLIYFQGTGAADDSGLPNDRFFAVRPEGSVSTLKIQRTERGDSAVYLCASSSPAGGPRAGELFFGEGSRLTVL.

V and J are TRBV7-2 and TRBJ2-1; 9 nucleotides align to TRBD2. CDR1 is SGHTA, CDR2 FQGNSA, per germline. J gave up 16 bases and V 6 bases, and 7 bases lay outside the gene matches. CDR3 length equals 11 residues. CDR3 nucleotide sequence: TGTGCCAGCAGTCCGTTGCGGGGGGGCTTCTTC. Amino acid sequence: CASSPLRGGFF.

The V gene is TRBV5-1, the J gene TRBJ2-3; 10 bases align to TRBD2. Germline V gene lookup returns CDR1 SGHRS and CDR2 YFSETQ. CDR3 length: 16 amino acids. With 4 bases clipped from V and 4 bases from J, the junction kept 9 bases outside the gene matches. The CDR3 region has the DNA TGCGCCAGCAGCGCCGCTAGCGGGAGTGGTGCAGATACGCAGTATTTT. Protein: CASSAASGSGADTQYF.

The V gene is TRBV10-3, the J gene TRBJ2-7; 12 nucleotides line up with TRBD2. The germline CDR1 and CDR2 sequences are ENHRY and SYGVKD. V lost 6 bases to trimming and J lost 0 bases; unmatched junction nucleotides: 18. The CDR3 is made up of 20 amino acids. The DNA of the CDR3 is TGTGCCATCAGCGTAAACCCCGGGACTAGCGGGCCTTACTCCTCCTACGAGCAGTACTTC. Translating gives CAISVNPGTSGPYSSYEQYF.

This clone was counted a few times. The chain combines TRBV3-1 (or the pseudogene TRBV3-2) with TRBJ2-7, with D possibly being TRBD2 (6 bases). This CDR3 is 15 amino acids long. V shed 1 base and J shed 2 bases, with 12 bases lying between them. The germline gives CDR1 LGHDT, CDR2 YNNKEL (reference sequence). In DNA, the CDR3 is TGTGCCAGCAGCCAAGGCGGGGTTCCTGCCTACGAGCAGTACTTC. Translation gives CASSQGGVPAYEQYF.

This clone has just one count. The gene calls are TRBV29-1 and TRBJ2-2, with TRBD2 identical over 9 bases. The CDR3 spans 14 residues. From germline, CDR1 is SQVTM and CDR2 ANQGSEA. V trimming: 4 bases; J trimming: 5 bases; junction bases outside the gene matches: 5. The CDR3 protein is CSVGASGTTGELFF. In DNA, the CDR3 is TGCAGCGTTGGTGCTAGCGGGACAACCGGGGAGCTGTTTTTT.

CDR3 coding DNA: TGTGCCAGCAGTTTAAACGGAGGATACGAGCAGTACTTC. Translation: CASSLNGGYEQYF. The chain couples TRBV27 to TRBJ2-7; the D gene is possibly TRBD2 (5 bases). With 2 bases removed from V and 4 bases from J, the gap between germline ends came to 9 bases. Germline V gives CDR1 MNHEY, CDR2 SMNVEV (reference sequence). The CDR3 extends over 13 amino acids.

The chain recombines TRBV7-6 with TRBJ2-3; D not certain. Germline lookup yields CDR1 SGHVS and CDR2 FNYEAQ. The CDR3 runs 13 residues. Deletions cut 4 bases from V and 1 base from J, with 6 bases between. CDR3 nucleotide sequence: TGTGCCAGCAGCTATCCCGGCACAGATACGCAGTATTTT. Translating gives CASSYPGTDTQYF.

The rearrangement joins TRBV11-2 to TRBJ1-1; D not resolved. Germline V gives CDR1 SGHAT, CDR2 FQNNGV. Between the trimmed V and J ends, which lost 1 base and 5 bases, there was a span of 11 bases. This CDR3 has 14 residues. CDR3 amino acids: CASSLGHPGTEAFF. The DNA for the CDR3 is TGTGCCAGCAGCTTAGGACACCCGGGGACTGAAGCTTTCTTT.

The CDR3 protein is CSADFTDTQYF. For the CDR3, the DNA is TGCAGTGCCGACTTCACAGATACGCAGTATTTT. The chain couples TRBV20-1 to TRBJ2-3; D gene uncertain. From germline, CDR1 is DFQATT and CDR2 SNEGSKA (reference sequence). The CDR3 has 11 residues. V was shortened by 6 bases and J by 2 bases, with 6 bases between the two germline ends.

J is TRBJ2-3 and V is TRBV28; 9 positions match TRBD2. From germline, CDR1 is MDHEN and CDR2 SYDVKM. V lost 5 bases, J lost 2 bases, and 17 bases stayed unmatched. This CDR3 is 19 amino acids long. This chain's CDR3 is CASSVNGGRASGTTDTQYF. DNA of the CDR3: TGTGCCAGCAGTGTTAACGGCGGGAGGGCGTCCGGGACCACAGATACGCAGTATTTT.

The chain uses TRBV28 and TRBJ1-3; possible D gene TRBD1, 6 bases. V was pared by 6 bases and J by 0 bases, with 24 bases between. The CDR3 runs 19 residues. Germline CDR1 MDHEN, CDR2 SYDVKM. The CDR3 here is CASRLGRGRMLYSGNTIYF. The CDR3 coding sequence is TGTGCCAGCAGACTGGGGCGGGGGCGGATGTTATACTCTGGAAACACCATATATTTT.

The chain joins TRBV28 to TRBJ1-3, with 8 nucleotides matching TRBD1. V lost 1 base to trimming and J lost 1 base; unmatched junction nucleotides: 3. Germline CDR1 and CDR2: MDHEN and SYDVKM. This CDR3 is built from 16 residues. In DNA form, the CDR3 reads TGTGCCAGCAGTTTATACAGGGGGGAATCTGGAAACACCATATATTTT. Its protein is CASSLYRGESGNTIYF.

CDR3 sequence reads: CASSPSTSGLEQYF. For the CDR3, the DNA is TGTGCCAGCTCACCAAGTACTAGCGGACTTGAGCAGTACTTC. V gene TRBV18 combines with J gene TRBJ2-7; 8 bases align to TRBD2. This CDR3 is built from 14 residues. After removal of 2 bases from V and 7 bases from J, the junction contained 7 bases not matched to a gene. CDR1 is KGHSH and CDR2 is LQKENI in the germline V gene.

V gene TRBV15 combines with J gene TRBJ2-7; 7 bases are shared with TRBD1. This CDR3 contains 15 residues. The V gene end was trimmed by 3 bases and the J gene end by 5 bases; junction bases not matched to a gene: 10. Germline V gene sequence: CDR1 LNHNV, CDR2 YYDKDF (reference sequence). The CDR3 DNA is TGTGCCACCAGCAGGGCAGGGGGTCTTTTTGACGAGCAGTACTTC. Translating it yields CATSRAGGLFDEQYF.

The gene calls are TRBV5-4 and TRBJ2-1; 8 nucleotides align to TRBD2. Germline V CDR1 and CDR2: SGHNT, YYREEE (reference sequence). Losses at the gene ends were 4 bases for V and 3 bases for J; bases not matched to a gene: 6. The CDR3 consists of 15 residues. This chain's CDR3 is CASSKSGGIYNEQFF. For the CDR3, the DNA is TGTGCCAGCAGCAAAAGCGGGGGAATCTACAATGAGCAGTTCTTC.